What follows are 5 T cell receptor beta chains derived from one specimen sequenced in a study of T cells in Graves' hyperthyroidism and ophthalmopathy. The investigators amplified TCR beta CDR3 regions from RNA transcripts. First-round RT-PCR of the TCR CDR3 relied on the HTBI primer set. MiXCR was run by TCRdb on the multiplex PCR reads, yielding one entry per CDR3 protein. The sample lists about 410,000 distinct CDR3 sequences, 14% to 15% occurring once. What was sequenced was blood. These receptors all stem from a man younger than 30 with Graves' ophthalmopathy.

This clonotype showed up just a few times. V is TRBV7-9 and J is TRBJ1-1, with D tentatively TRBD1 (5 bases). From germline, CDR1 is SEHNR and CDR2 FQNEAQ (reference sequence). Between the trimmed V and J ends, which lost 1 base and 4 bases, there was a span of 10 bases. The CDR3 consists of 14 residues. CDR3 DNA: TGTGCCAGCAGCTTAGGCTGGGGGGGCACTGAAGCTTTCTTT. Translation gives CASSLGWGGTEAFF.

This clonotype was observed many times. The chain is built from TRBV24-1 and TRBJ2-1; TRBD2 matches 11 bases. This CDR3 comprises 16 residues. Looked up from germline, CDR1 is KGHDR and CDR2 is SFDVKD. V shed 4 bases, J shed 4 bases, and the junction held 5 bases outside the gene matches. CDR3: CATSDWLAGGYNEQFF. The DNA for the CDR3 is TGTGCCACCAGTGACTGGCTAGCGGGGGGATACAATGAGCAGTTCTTC.

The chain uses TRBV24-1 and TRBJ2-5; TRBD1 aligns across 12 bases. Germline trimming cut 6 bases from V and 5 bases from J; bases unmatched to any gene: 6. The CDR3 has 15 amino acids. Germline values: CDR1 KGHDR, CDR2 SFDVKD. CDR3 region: CATSPRGQGAETQYF. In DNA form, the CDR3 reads TGTGCCACCAGTCCTCGGGGACAGGGGGCGGAGACCCAGTACTTC.

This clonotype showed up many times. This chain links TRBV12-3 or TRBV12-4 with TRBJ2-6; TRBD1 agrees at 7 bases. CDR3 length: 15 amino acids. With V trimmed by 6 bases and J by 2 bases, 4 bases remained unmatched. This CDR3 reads CASRPTGAGANVLTF. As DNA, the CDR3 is TGTGCCAGCAGGCCCACAGGGGCTGGGGCCAACGTCCTGACTTTC.

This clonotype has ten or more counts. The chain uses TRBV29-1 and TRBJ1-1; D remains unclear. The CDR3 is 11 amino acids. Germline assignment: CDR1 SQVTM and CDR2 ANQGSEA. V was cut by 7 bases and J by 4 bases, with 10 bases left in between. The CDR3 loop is CSAQLGTEAFF. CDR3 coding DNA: TGCAGCGCCCAACTTGGCACTGAAGCTTTCTTT.